This T cell receptor beta chain was found in a study of shared clonotypes between healthy human individuals. Per the germline V gene, CDR1 is SGHNT and CDR2 is YENEEA. V was pared by 3 bases and J by 5 bases, with 23 bases between. This CDR3 has 17 residues. Study observations and caveats: Sharing of clonotypes among donors was expected to vary with sequencing depth. Sampling covered nothing but blood. Tissue TCR repertoires likely differ from those found in blood. It was observed that 5% to 6% of naive CD4 clonotypes were shared across a handful of donors. The small donor group covered limited genetic and exposure diversity.

Assay used: immunoSEQ multiplex PCR; TCRdb lists only in-frame clones, some missing. The sample lists 950,000 to 1,200,000 clones; 60% to 80% were seen once. Remarks on this clone: Its specificity is unknown.

This chain uses TRBV11-3 with TRBJ2-7, with TRBD2 as a possible D gene (6 bases). The sequenced material came from memory CD4+ T cells from PBMCs. Subset specified: CD45RA-negative fraction. The sequence derives from a man younger than 30 in good health. Some clones in this sample may be carry-over from other donors' samples. CDR3 region: CASSFPRGRLVGDEQYF. CDR3 sequence (DNA): TGTGCCAGCAGCTTCCCCCGAGGGAGGCTAGTTGGTGACGAGCAGTACTTC. The full variable domain, rest sourced from reference TRBV11-3 and TRBJ2-7, is EAGVVQSPRYKIIEKKQPVAFWCNPISGHNTLYWYLQNLGQGPELLIRYENEEAVDDSQLPKDRFSAERLKGVDSTLKIQPAELGDSAVYLCASSFPRGRLVGDEQYFGPGTRLTVT.